This TCR beta chain was identified in a study of shared T cell receptors in the human thymus. The protocol was immunoSEQ multiplex PCR, while the TCRdb copy is restricted to in-frame clones and leaves out a portion. The table shows hundreds of thousands of clones, with more than 75% occurring only once. Trimming removed 2 bases from V and 2 bases from J; junction bases left unmatched: 10. The germline gives CDR1 SGHNT, CDR2 YENEEA. This CDR3 is built from 19 residues. These data were also filed under a second study, of human thymus T cells. From that paper: From resections taken during corrective heart surgery, the thymus tissue was obtained.

The TCR was taken from a boy younger than two with a congenital heart defect. The chain employs TRBV11-3 and TRBJ2-3, with 13 nucleotides matching TRBD2. The sequencing input was thymocytes. CDR3 DNA: TGTGCCAGCAGCTTATCCCCGACTAGCGGGAGGCCAGTCACAGATACGCAGTATTTT. Translating gives CASSLSPTSGRPVTDTQYF. Drawing the rest from reference TRBV11-3 and TRBJ2-3, the complete variable domain is EAGVVQSPRYKIIEKKQPVAFWCNPISGHNTLYWYLQNLGQGPELLIRYENEEAVDDSQLPKDRFSAERLKGVDSTLKIQPAELGDSAVYLCASSLSPTSGRPVTDTQYFGPGTRLTVL.